These T cell receptor beta chains were read from a single sample in a study of blood T cell repertoires in COVID-19. Clones were sequenced by immunoSEQ multiplex PCR, and TCRdb holds only the in-frame ones, with some missing. Of roughly 92,000 clones detected, approximately 80% appear once; the ten largest clones hold roughly 30%. Material for sequencing was peripheral blood. Receptors originate from a woman aged 80 or over with active or convalescent COVID-19. Both conserved end residues are part of each CDR3. A D gene is named only where the DNA matches it firmly. Expanded clones get a size class; other rows say once, few or many, or leave the size out.

V: TRBV3-1/TRBV3-2
D: TRBD1
size: .
J: TRBJ2-7
DNA: TGTGCCAGCAGCCAGGACAGGGAAGTGCAGTACTTC
CDR3: CASSQDREVQYF

V: TRBV6-2/TRBV6-3
D: TRBD1
size: .
J: TRBJ2-1
DNA: TGTGCCAGCAGTGCCACAGGGGGTTCCTACAATGAGCAGTTCTTC
CDR3: CASSATGGSYNEQFF

V: TRBV7-2
D: TRBD2
size: .
J: TRBJ2-7
DNA: TGTGCCAGCAGCTTAGAGGGACTAGCGGTTAGCTCCTACGAGCAGTACTTC
CDR3: CASSLEGLAVSSYEQYF

V: TRBV6-2/TRBV6-3
D: TRBD1
size: once
J: TRBJ1-2
DNA: TGTGCCAGCAGTTACCCCGTACGACAGGGGACAGACTATGGCTACACCTTC
CDR3: CASSYPVRQGTDYGYTF

V: TRBV2
D: .
size: once
J: TRBJ2-7
DNA: TGTGCCAGCAGCCAATTTTACGAGCAGTACTTC
CDR3: CASSQFYEQYF

V: TRBV5-1
D: .
size: .
J: TRBJ1-2
DNA: TGCGCCAGCAGCCCTGAGGCGTTGGGAGACTACACCTTC
CDR3: CASSPEALGDYTF

V: TRBV28
D: .
size: .
J: TRBJ1-3
DNA: TGTGCCAGCAGTTGGGCCAACTCTGGAAACACCATATATTTT
CDR3: CASSWANSGNTIYF

V: TRBV6-5
D: .
size: .
J: TRBJ1-5
DNA: TGTGCCAGCAGTCCCAGGGTTGTAAGCAATCAGCCCCAGCATTTT
CDR3: CASSPRVVSNQPQHF

V: TRBV3-1/TRBV3-2
D: TRBD1
size: .
J: TRBJ2-7
DNA: TGTGCCAGCAGCCAAGTTCCGAGACAGGGCAAACTGGGGCAGTACTTC
CDR3: CASSQVPRQGKLGQYF

V: TRBV4-2
D: TRBD2
size: few
J: TRBJ2-7
DNA: TGTGCCAGCAGCCAAGAACTTGGCGGGAGGGACTACGAGCAGTACTTC
CDR3: CASSQELGGRDYEQYF

V: TRBV5-4
D: TRBD2
size: once
J: TRBJ2-1
DNA: TGTGCCAGCAGCTTGGCGGGAGGGCCGGGCAATGAGCAGTTCTTC
CDR3: CASSLAGGPGNEQFF

V: TRBV10-3
D: TRBD1
size: .
J: TRBJ2-7
DNA: TGTGCCATCAGTGACCCATACAGGGGGGACTACGAGCAGTACTTC
CDR3: CAISDPYRGDYEQYF

V: TRBV18
D: .
size: .
J: TRBJ1-1
DNA: TGTGCCAGCTCAAACCGCGGGGTTGACACTGAAGCTTTCTTT
CDR3: CASSNRGVDTEAFF

V: TRBV18
D: TRBD2
size: .
J: TRBJ2-7
DNA: TGTGCCAGCTCACCAAGCGGGGGGGCATCCGAGCAGTACTTC
CDR3: CASSPSGGASEQYF

V: TRBV6-6
D: .
size: .
J: TRBJ2-2
DNA: TGTGCCAGCGGGAGACAGGATTACTCCGGGGAGCTGTTTTTT
CDR3: CASGRQDYSGELFF

V: TRBV15
D: TRBD1
size: .
J: TRBJ1-4
DNA: TGTGCCACCAGCAAGGGGGCTACAACTAATGAAAAACTGTTTTTT
CDR3: CATSKGATTNEKLFF

V: TRBV10-1
D: TRBD2
size: .
J: TRBJ2-5
DNA: TGCGCCAGCAGTGAGGAGGGACTAGCGGGGAGGAATCTTACAGAGACCCAGTACTTC
CDR3: CASSEEGLAGRNLTETQYF

V: TRBV24-1
D: TRBD1
size: once
J: TRBJ2-1
DNA: TGTGCCACCACGAGACAGGGTTTGTATGAGCAGTTCTTC
CDR3: CATTRQGLYEQFF

V: TRBV7-9
D: TRBD1
size: .
J: TRBJ1-6
DNA: TGTGCCAGCAGCTCCCCAGGGGGTAATTCACCCCTCCACTTT
CDR3: CASSSPGGNSPLHF

V: TRBV2
D: TRBD1
size: .
J: TRBJ1-4
DNA: TGTGCCAGCAGTGAATGGGACAGGGGCAGCGAAAAACTGTTTTTT
CDR3: CASSEWDRGSEKLFF

V: TRBV6-6
D: TRBD1
size: .
J: TRBJ1-2
DNA: TGTGCCGGAGCGGACAGGGTCGACTATGGCTACACCTTC
CDR3: CAGADRVDYGYTF

V: TRBV3-1/TRBV3-2
D: .
size: .
J: TRBJ1-2
DNA: TGTGCCAGCAGAACCGGAGGATCGGACTATGGCTACACCTTC
CDR3: CASRTGGSDYGYTF

V: TRBV1
D: .
size: .
J: TRBJ2-1
DNA: TGCACCAGCAGCCAGGCCGCTCATGAGCAGTTCTTC
CDR3: CTSSQAAHEQFF

V: TRBV7-9
D: .
size: .
J: TRBJ2-5
DNA: TGTGCCAGCAGCCGGGAAGAAGGTACGGAGACCCAGTACTTC
CDR3: CASSREEGTETQYF

V: TRBV19
D: TRBD2
size: few
J: TRBJ2-1
DNA: TGTGCCAGTAGTATAGTTCCGGGGGGAGGGAATGAGCAGTTCTTC
CDR3: CASSIVPGGGNEQFF

V: TRBV29-1
D: TRBD1
size: .
J: TRBJ1-1
DNA: TGCAGCGTCCGACAGGGGCGGAACACTGAAGCTTTCTTT
CDR3: CSVRQGRNTEAFF

V: TRBV5-1
D: .
size: .
J: TRBJ1-1
DNA: TGCGCCAGCAGCTTGGTCGGGAAGGTCACTGAAGCTTTCTTT
CDR3: CASSLVGKVTEAFF

V: TRBV19
D: TRBD1
size: .
J: TRBJ1-4
DNA: TGTGCCAGTAGAAGGACAGGGGCCCTCGATAAGTTGTTTTTT
CDR3: CASRRTGALDKLFF

V: TRBV27
D: .
size: .
J: TRBJ1-2
DNA: TGTGCCAGCAGTTTATCCTGGGAGTTTTCCTATGGCTACACCTTC
CDR3: CASSLSWEFSYGYTF

V: TRBV29-1
D: .
size: .
J: TRBJ1-2
DNA: TGCAGCGTTGAAGTAGCGAGGTTTAATGGCTACACCTTC
CDR3: CSVEVARFNGYTF

V: TRBV5-1
D: .
size: .
J: TRBJ1-4
DNA: TGCGCCAGCAGCTTAGTAGGCAGCGGTGAAAAACTGTTTTTT
CDR3: CASSLVGSGEKLFF

V: TRBV5-1
D: TRBD2
size: .
J: TRBJ2-1
DNA: TGCGCCAGCAGCCCTACCCAACGGGCGGGGGGTCGTAATGAGCAGTTCTTC
CDR3: CASSPTQRAGGRNEQFF

V: TRBV5-1
D: TRBD1
size: .
J: TRBJ2-5
DNA: TGCGCCAGCAGCTTAGGACAGGGAGGAGAGACCCAGTACTTC
CDR3: CASSLGQGGETQYF

V: TRBV11-3
D: .
size: .
J: TRBJ1-1
DNA: TGTGCCAGCAGCTTCCACAGAAACACTGAAGCTTTCTTT
CDR3: CASSFHRNTEAFF

V: TRBV2
D: .
size: .
J: TRBJ2-2
DNA: TGTGCCAGCAGGCAGGAATTGGACACCGGGGAGCTGTTTTTT
CDR3: CASRQELDTGELFF

V: TRBV5-1
D: TRBD2
size: .
J: TRBJ2-1
DNA: TGCGCCAGCAGAATAGCGGGACTCGACAATGAGCAGTTCTTC
CDR3: CASRIAGLDNEQFF